A selection of T cell receptor beta chains follows, all from one sample in a study of blood T cell repertoires in COVID-19. Using immunoSEQ multiplex PCR, the repertoire was profiled, and TCRdb retains in-frame clones only, with some absent. Found here are roughly 230,000 clones, 65% to 85% of them singletons; the top ten hold 3.4%. The sample taken for sequencing was PBMCs or T cells enriched from blood (not recorded which). Every receptor here comes from a man aged 45-65 years who had recovered from COVID-19. The CDR3 runs from the conserved cysteine through the conserved F or W.

>TRBV3-1/TRBV3-2
CASSQGSGSRRQPQHF
>TRBV19
CASSRPGVGNQPQHF
>TRBV29-1
CSVEQGGGYTF
>TRBV4-3
CASSQGPVVAGADTQYF
>TRBV2
CASSGGTGGNTIYF
>TRBV6-1
CASSENQGAGSEAFF
>TRBV4-3
CASSQSPGQVSPLHF
>TRBV7-8
CASSLDAGTVSGNTIYF
>TRBV6-2/TRBV6-3
CASSYQGERQYF
>TRBV28
CASKLRTVGNTIYF
>TRBV7-3
CASSQAGGLTDTQYF
>TRBV7-6
CASSPRGRSNTGELFF
>TRBV19
CASSISWTNNEQFF
>TRBV5-4
CASSLAVAGTGELFF
>TRBV4-1
CASSQPPRRPPEAFF
>TRBV11-2
CASSLVGAGPYNEQFF